This is a list of T cell receptor beta chains from one sample in a study of blood T cells in healthy people across ages. MiXCR, run by TCRdb on the 5' RACE reads, gives a single entry per CDR3 protein. The data contain about 640,000 distinct CDR3 sequences, roughly 50% of them singletons. Sequenced material: blood. These receptors were taken from a man in his sixties in good health. The CDR3 runs from the conserved cysteine through the conserved F or W. The order of the fields is V gene, D gene, CDR3 length, J gene, clone size, CDR3 DNA, CDR3 protein. D genes are given only for firm matches. Size tells how often a clone was seen (once, few, many) or the class of an expanded clone, and some rows leave it out.

>TRBV7-2|.|14|TRBJ2-1|.
TGTGCCAGCAGCTTCTCCGGCCTAGGGGGTGAGCAGTTCTTC
CASSFSGLGGEQFF
>TRBV29-1|.|12|TRBJ2-3|few
TGCAGCGCGGGACGGACGGGAGATACGCAGTATTTT
CSAGRTGDTQYF
>TRBV11-2|.|16|TRBJ1-1|.
TGTGCCAGCAGCTTAGATGGGGGGAGGTGGGACACTGAAGCTTTCTTT
CASSLDGGRWDTEAFF
>TRBV20-1|TRBD1|13|TRBJ2-3|.
TGCAGTGCTTGTTACCAGGGGGAAGATACGCAGTATTTT
CSACYQGEDTQYF
>TRBV25-1|.|16|TRBJ2-5|once
TGTGCCAGCAGTGCCTACCCCCAGGGGGGACAAGAGACCCAGTACTTC
CASSAYPQGGQETQYF
>TRBV5-5|.|14|TRBJ1-1|.
TGTGCCAGCAGCTTGGTGTATTATCGGGGTGAAGCTTTCTTT
CASSLVYYRGEAFF
>TRBV20-1|.|11|TRBJ2-4|.
TGCAGTGCTAGACTTTCGGAGGGGCAGTACTTC
CSARLSEGQYF
>TRBV2|.|13|TRBJ2-2|.
TGTGCCAGCAGAGTAGGTGGTGCCGGGGAGCTGTTTTTT
CASRVGGAGELFF
>TRBV20-1|.|16|TRBJ2-6|few
TGCAGTACCGGCAAACAGGCGGGCTCTGGGGCCAACGTCCTGACTTTC
CSTGKQAGSGANVLTF
>TRBV14|.|15|TRBJ1-6|.
TGTGCCAGCAGCCAAGTCGCAGGGGCAAATTCACCCCTCCACTTT
CASSQVAGANSPLHF
>TRBV15|.|12|TRBJ2-1|.
TGTGCCACCAGCAGAGCAGCTGGTGAGCAGTTCTTC
CATSRAAGEQFF
>TRBV12-3/TRBV12-4|.|13|TRBJ2-3|.
TGTGCCAGCAACGCGTTGACAGCAGATACGCAGTATTTT
CASNALTADTQYF
>TRBV27|.|18|TRBJ2-1|few
TGTGCCAGCAGTTTTGAGATTACCTACCCGAGCTCCTACAATGAGCAGTTCTTC
CASSFEITYPSSYNEQFF
>TRBV15|.|16|TRBJ2-6|.
TGTGCCACCAGCAAAGGACAGTTCTCTGGGGCCAACGTCCTGACTTTC
CATSKGQFSGANVLTF
>TRBV20-1|TRBD1|15|TRBJ2-1|.
TGCAGTCCCGGTGGGGTACAGGGGGAATGGAATGAGCAGTTCTTC
CSPGGVQGEWNEQFF
>TRBV7-9|.|13|TRBJ2-7|few
TGTGCCAGCAGCTCGCCCTCCGCGTCCGAGCAGTACTTC
CASSSPSASEQYF
>TRBV20-1|TRBD1|14|TRBJ1-1|.
TGCAGTGCTAGGCCCACAGGGGGTGGCACTGAAGCTTTCTTT
CSARPTGGGTEAFF